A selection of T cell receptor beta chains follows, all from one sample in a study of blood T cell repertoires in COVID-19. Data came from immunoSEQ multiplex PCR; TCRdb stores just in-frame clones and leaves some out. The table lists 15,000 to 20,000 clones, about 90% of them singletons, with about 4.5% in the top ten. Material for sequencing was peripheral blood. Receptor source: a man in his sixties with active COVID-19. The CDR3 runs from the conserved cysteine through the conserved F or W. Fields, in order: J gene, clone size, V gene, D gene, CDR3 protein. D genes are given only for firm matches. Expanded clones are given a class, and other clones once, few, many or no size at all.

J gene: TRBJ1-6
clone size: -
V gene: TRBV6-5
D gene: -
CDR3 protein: CASSLYREGDSPLHF

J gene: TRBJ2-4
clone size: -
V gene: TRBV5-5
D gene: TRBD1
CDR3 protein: CASSWDRVGTKNIQYF

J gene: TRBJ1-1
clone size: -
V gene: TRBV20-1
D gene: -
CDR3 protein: CSARKGAFF

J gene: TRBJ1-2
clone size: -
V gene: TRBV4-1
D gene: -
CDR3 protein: CASSASPSDTYTF

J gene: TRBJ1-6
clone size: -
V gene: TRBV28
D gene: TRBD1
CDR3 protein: CASSPRGQEYNSPLHF

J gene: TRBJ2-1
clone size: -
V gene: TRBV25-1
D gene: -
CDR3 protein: CASSDPRGSYNEQFF

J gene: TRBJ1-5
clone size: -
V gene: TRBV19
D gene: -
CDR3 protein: CASSILNQPQHF

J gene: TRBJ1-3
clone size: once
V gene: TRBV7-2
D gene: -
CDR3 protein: CASSLSSTGNTIYF

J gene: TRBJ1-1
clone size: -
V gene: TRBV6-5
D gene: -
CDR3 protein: CASRTTGNTEAFF

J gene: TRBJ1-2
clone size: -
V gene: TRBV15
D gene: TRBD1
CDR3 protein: CATSRDLAGGATHGYTF

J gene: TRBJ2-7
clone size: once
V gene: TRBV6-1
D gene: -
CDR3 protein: CASSDTGYEQYF

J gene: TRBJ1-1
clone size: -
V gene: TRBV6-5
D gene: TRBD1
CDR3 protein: CASKRKGQGVTEAFF

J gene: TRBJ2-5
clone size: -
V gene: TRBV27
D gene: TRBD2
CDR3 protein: CASSLWGGREETQYF

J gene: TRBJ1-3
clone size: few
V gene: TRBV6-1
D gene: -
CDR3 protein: CASSEIRGGSGNTIYF

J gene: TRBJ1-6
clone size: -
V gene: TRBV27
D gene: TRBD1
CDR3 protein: CASSPGQGVNSPLHF

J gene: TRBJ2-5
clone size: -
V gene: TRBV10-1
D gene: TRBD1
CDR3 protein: CASSETPGQPETQYF

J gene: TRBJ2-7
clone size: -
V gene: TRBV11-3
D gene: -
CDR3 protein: CASSLYSTYEQYF

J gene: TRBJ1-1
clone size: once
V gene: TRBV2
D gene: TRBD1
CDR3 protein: CASNVPGQGSTEAFF

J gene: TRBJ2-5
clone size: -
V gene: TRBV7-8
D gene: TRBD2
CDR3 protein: CASSPASSRTSGGLRQYF